This T cell receptor beta chain was captured by sequencing in a study of shared clonotypes between healthy human individuals. Whole-study findings and limits: It was the few donors that limited the genetic and exposure-history diversity represented. Researchers sampled blood only, noting tissue repertoires likely differ.

In replicate PCRs of sorted subsets, around 200 ng DNA, roughly 31,000 T cell genomes, was used. Some clones are missing from TCRdb's copy, which holds only in-frame ones; the method was immunoSEQ multiplex PCR. The profile covers roughly 2 million clones, with 90% to 95% appearing a single time and 0.1% to 0.15% taken by the ten largest. Concerning this clone: The antigen is unknown.

Investigators divided CD4+ cells into CD45RA+ naive and CD45RA-negative memory subsets. The CDR3 is 12 amino acids. V lost 7 bases to trimming and J lost 9 bases, with 14 bases between them. Germline V gene data show CDR1 as MNHNY and CDR2 as SVGAGI (reference sequence). Sample: naive CD4+ T cells sorted from blood. Subset noted: CD45RA+ positively selected. The receptor was derived from a man aged 18 to 29 in good health. The V gene is TRBV6-6, the J gene TRBJ2-3, with D perhaps matching TRBD1 (6 bases). CDR3 sequence: CASNTGTYTQYF. In DNA form, the CDR3 reads TGTGCCAGCAATACAGGGACATACACGCAGTATTTT.